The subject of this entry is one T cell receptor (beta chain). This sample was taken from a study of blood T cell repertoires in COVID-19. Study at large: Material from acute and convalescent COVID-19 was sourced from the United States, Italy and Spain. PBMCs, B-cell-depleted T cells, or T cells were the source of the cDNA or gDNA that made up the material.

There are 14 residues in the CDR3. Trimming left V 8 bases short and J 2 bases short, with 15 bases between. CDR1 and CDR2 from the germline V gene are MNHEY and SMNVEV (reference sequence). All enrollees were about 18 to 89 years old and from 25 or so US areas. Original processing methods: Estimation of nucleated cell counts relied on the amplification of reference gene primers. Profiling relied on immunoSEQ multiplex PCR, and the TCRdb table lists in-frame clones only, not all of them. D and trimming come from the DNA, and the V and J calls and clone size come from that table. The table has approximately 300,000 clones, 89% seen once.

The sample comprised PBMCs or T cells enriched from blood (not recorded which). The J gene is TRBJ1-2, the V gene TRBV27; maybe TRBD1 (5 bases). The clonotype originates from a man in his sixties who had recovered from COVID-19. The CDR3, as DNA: TGTGCCAGCCGGTTCGGGGGATCCAACTATGGCTACACCTTC. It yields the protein CASRFGGSNYGYTF.